The 13 T cell receptor beta chains below come from one sample, sequenced in a study of T cells in Graves' hyperthyroidism and ophthalmopathy. Template material for amplifying TCR beta CDR3 regions consisted of RNA transcripts. HTBI primers were used for first-round RT-PCR of the TCR CDR3. TCRdb reanalysed the multiplex PCR reads using MiXCR and keeps one entry per CDR3 protein. The sample lists under 350,000 distinct CDR3 sequences, 15% to 20% seen once, with around 54% in the top ten. Sample: blood. The receptors originated from a woman aged 45-65 years with Graves' hyperthyroidism.

Ten or more counts support this clonotype. V gene TRBV20-1 combines with J gene TRBJ1-3; unclear D gene. The V gene's germline CDR1 is DFQATT and CDR2 SNEGSKA (reference sequence). V was shortened by 1 base and J by 0 bases, with 13 bases between the two germline ends. CDR3 length equals 16 residues. The CDR3 DNA reads TGCAGTGCTAGAGGAGGGCCCGGCCCCTCTGGAAACACCATATATTTT. Translation gives CSARGGPGPSGNTIYF.

V usage is TRBV12-3 or TRBV12-4 and J usage is TRBJ2-1, with D perhaps given as TRBD1 or TRBD2 (5 bases each). Trimming took off 3 bases at V and 6 bases at J, with 9 bases between the two ends. The CDR3 is 13 amino acids. The CDR3 nucleotides read TGTGCCAGCAGTTTTGGGGACCCCAATGAGCAGTTCTTC. Translation gives CASSFGDPNEQFF.

This clonotype was observed a single time. The chain recombines TRBV6-2 or TRBV6-3 with TRBJ2-3; TRBD1 aligns across 9 bases. The CDR3 runs 17 residues. CDR1 and CDR2 (germline): MNHEY, SVGEGT. The junction had 10 bases not matched to a gene; V was cut back by 5 bases and J by 1 base. CDR3 residues: CASSRRRGTGRTDTQYF. The CDR3 region has the DNA TGTGCCAGCAGTAGGCGGAGAGGGACAGGGCGCACAGATACGCAGTATTTT.

This clonotype showed up many times. CDR3 region: CASSYSLAVQETQYF. The CDR3 DNA follows: TGTGCCAGCAGTTATTCCCTAGCGGTCCAAGAGACCCAGTACTTC. The chain couples TRBV6-1 to TRBJ2-5; TRBD2 matches 7 bases. CDR3 size: 15 residues. The germline V gene encodes CDR1 MNHNS and CDR2 SASEGT. Trimming took 5 bases from V and 1 from J; bases not matched to a gene: 7.

Many counts were recorded for this clonotype. The V call is TRBV7-2, the J call TRBJ1-2; the D gene is possibly TRBD1 (6 bases). CDR3 size: 12 residues. Trimming took off 4 bases at V and 7 bases at J, with 10 bases between the two ends. Per the germline V gene, CDR1 is SGHTA and CDR2 is FQGNSA. In nucleotides, the CDR3 is TGTGCCAGCAGCTCTCGGACAGTTGGCTACACCTTC. Its protein is CASSSRTVGYTF.

This clonotype occurred many times. The CDR3 DNA sequence: TGCGCCAGCAGCTTGGAAGGTAAAGCAAGCTACACCTTC. Its protein product is CASSLEGKASYTF. The V and J genes are TRBV5-1 and TRBJ1-2; D remains ambiguous. V shed 0 bases and J shed 9 bases, with 12 bases lying between them. The CDR3 sequence is 13 residues long. CDR1 SGHRS and CDR2 YFSETQ come from the germline V gene.

This clonotype showed up many times. The chain couples TRBV5-6 to TRBJ2-7; no firm D call. Germline CDR1 SGHDT, CDR2 YYEEEE. The CDR3 spans 13 residues. Trimming removed 2 bases at V and 3 bases at J, with 9 bases between. The CDR3 sequence is CASSFGVGYEQYF. Written as DNA, the CDR3 is TGTGCCAGCAGCTTCGGAGTCGGCTACGAGCAGTACTTC.

This sequence joins TRBV20-1 and TRBJ2-2; perhaps TRBD2 as D (6 bases). CDR3 length: 17 residues. V dropped 6 bases and J dropped 4 bases, with 24 bases sitting between them. Germline V gene sequence: CDR1 DFQATT, CDR2 SNEGSKA (reference sequence). CDR3 protein: CSAQGLWGERGTGELFF. CDR3 coding DNA: TGCAGTGCGCAAGGCCTCTGGGGGGAGAGGGGCACCGGGGAGCTGTTTTTT.

This clonotype was counted between two and nine times. The rearrangement uses TRBV20-1 and TRBJ2-3, with D possibly being TRBD1 (6 bases). Per germline, CDR1 DFQATT and CDR2 SNEGSKA (reference sequence). The V and J ends lost 2 bases and 6 bases respectively, with 24 bases between them. The CDR3 length is 17 residues. CDR3 amino acids: CSARLPGQIRSRDTQYF. The DNA of the CDR3 is TGCAGTGCTAGACTGCCCGGACAGATTCGAAGCCGGGATACGCAGTATTTT.

In its sample, this clonotype was seen many times. The chain is built from TRBV20-1 and TRBJ2-5; D tentatively reads TRBD1 or TRBD2 (6 bases each). The V end was cut by 6 bases, the J end by 1 base, with 15 bases between. CDR1 and CDR2 from the germline V gene are DFQATT and SNEGSKA (reference sequence). CDR3 length: 14 residues. The CDR3 loop is CSAPRTGAQETQYF. As DNA, the CDR3 is TGCAGTGCCCCCCGGACGGGGGCCCAAGAGACCCAGTACTTC.

This clonotype was recorded many times. This chain uses TRBV7-2 with TRBJ1-1; D call uncertain. V was shortened by 5 bases and J by 1 base, with 8 bases between the two germline ends. CDR1 and CDR2 from the germline V gene are SGHTA and FQGNSA. This CDR3 has 13 amino acids. The CDR3 is CASSADANTEAFF. CDR3 nucleotides: TGTGCCAGCAGCGCGGACGCGAACACTGAAGCTTTCTTT.

This clonotype was seen a few times. V and J are TRBV10-1 and TRBJ2-3, with 7 bases fitting TRBD2. CDR1 is WNHNN, CDR2 SYGVQD, per germline (reference sequence). V trimming: 8 bases; J trimming: 4 bases; junction bases outside the gene matches: 9. The CDR3 covers 14 residues. DNA of the CDR3: TGCGCCAGCGCGGGTGGTGGGAGGGCAGATACGCAGTATTTT. This sequence encodes CASAGGGRADTQYF.

This clonotype has only a few counts. J is TRBJ2-3 and V is TRBV4-2; 8 bases line up with TRBD2. Germline V CDR1 and CDR2: LGHNA, YNFKEQ. This CDR3 has 16 amino acids. Losses at the gene ends were 0 bases for V and 5 bases for J; bases not matched to a gene: 7. CDR3 nucleotide sequence: TGTGCCAGCAGCCAAGAATACGGGGGGGCAAGAGATACGCAGTATTTT. It encodes CASSQEYGGARDTQYF.